The clone carrying this TCR beta chain appeared a few times. Its antigen is currently unknown. These data are taken from a study of cytomegalovirus exposure and HLA in healthy donors. Findings of the study overall: TCR beta V segments were, for the most part, productive about 87% or about 30% of the time in an earlier analysis.

CDR3 length: 16 residues. Trimming removed 4 bases from V and 10 bases from J, with 22 bases in between. Germline-derived CDR1 and CDR2 are MNHEY and SVGAGI. It was with 60 Vbeta and 13 Jbeta primers that the PCR ran. The protocol was immunoSEQ multiplex PCR, while the TCRdb copy is restricted to in-frame clones and leaves out a portion. The table has approximately 52,000 clones, approximately 71% seen once. V and J are TRBV6-5 and TRBJ1-4; D is undetermined. The origin of this receptor is a man aged 40-49 years in good health and CMV-seropositive. Sequenced material: PBMCs. As DNA, the CDR3 is TGTGCCAGCAGTTCCGGCGGAGGGCTTTCAGTAGGAAAACTGTTTTTT. Encoded protein: CASSSGGGLSVGKLFF.